The sequence of this TCR beta chain was determined in a study of T cells in Graves' hyperthyroidism and ophthalmopathy. Amplified TCR beta CDR3 regions derived from RNA transcripts. A first-round RT-PCR of the TCR CDR3 used the HTBI primer set. TCRdb re-called the multiplex PCR reads with MiXCR, one entry per CDR3 protein. Altogether around 560,000 distinct CDR3 sequences are present, approximately 15% being singletons, with the ten largest covering 18%. This CDR3 comprises 14 residues. Trimming left V 0 bases short and J 6 bases short, with 12 bases between. CDR1 SGHNT and CDR2 YENEEA come from the germline V gene.

The TCR originated in a woman aged 18-29 years with Graves' hyperthyroidism. V usage is TRBV11-3 and J usage is TRBJ2-7; D remains ambiguous. The sequencing sample was made of blood. The CDR3 DNA sequence: TGTGCCAGCAGCTTAGATATAGGGTTCCGCGAGCAGTACTTC. Encoded protein: CASSLDIGFREQYF.